This TCR beta chain was recorded in a study of T-cell reconstitution after alpha-beta-depleted transplantation in children. Trimming took 7 bases from V and 2 from J, leaving 16 bases between them. The CDR3 is 15 amino acids. Germline V gives CDR1 SEHNR, CDR2 FQNEAQ (reference sequence). This clonotype was counted many times. Antigen specificity is unknown. Construction of the TCRbeta library involved unique molecular identifiers. TCRdb called the PCR reads again in MiXCR, with one record for every CDR3 protein. Here the sample spans about 290,000 distinct CDR3 sequences, roughly a tenth being singletons. Regarding the study as a whole: Two months or so post-transplant, alpha-beta T cells reportedly derived from several hundred expanded graft clones.

The specimen was PBMCs, collected before TCRalphabeta/CD19-depleted stem cell transplant. The sequence came from a boy under three years old with acute myeloid leukemia, due to receive a stem cell transplant. V and J are TRBV7-9 and TRBJ2-3; D gene ambiguous. DNA for the CDR3: TGTGCCAGCACCTCGTCCATGGGCCACACAGATACGCAGTATTTT. Its translation is CASTSSMGHTDTQYF.